This T cell receptor beta chain originates from a study of identical twins. Overall study results and limits: In cord blood, abundant beta clonotypes had fewer insertions; memory showed no trend.

In this sample, this clonotype turned up many times. Antigen specificity is unknown. Trimming removed 3 bases at V and 0 bases at J, with 5 bases between. The CDR3 is 14 residues long. TCRdb fed the 5' RACE reads into MiXCR, producing one record per CDR3 protein. Among 400,000 to 550,000 distinct CDR3 sequences, about 24% were seen once, and the ten largest hold around 3%. The sample was also reused in another study, on T cells expressing NK-cell markers. In that study: The study drew TCR beta repertoires from sorted CD3+CD56+NKG2C+, CD3+CD56+NKG2C- and CD3+CD56-NKG2C+ T cells. Within the sequenced cohort of eight donors, seven exhibited HCMV seropositivity and one was seronegative.

This receptor was taken from a woman under 30 in good health. V gene TRBV12-3 or TRBV12-4 combines with J gene TRBJ1-4; no clear D gene. What was sequenced was CD4+ T cells sorted from blood. CDR3 sequence reads: CASSFGTTNEKLFF. In DNA form, the CDR3 reads TGTGCCAGCAGTTTTGGGACAACTAATGAAAAACTGTTTTTT.